The 10 T cell receptor beta chains reported below all come from one sample, sequenced in a study of T cell responses to AZD1222 COVID-19 vaccine (dated by TCRdb to about 2021). Libraries were built with the immunoSEQ multiplex PCR assay. TCRdb obtained this table from immuneACCESS and retained in-frame rearrangements with V and J assigned. These tables miss some clones; where compared with another copy, unresolved V genes account for less than half of the shortfall, and the remainder is unexplained. Here the sample has approximately 190,000 clones; roughly 88% occur a single time. Roughly 0.99% of the sample lies in the top ten. The sample's time point label, decoded: baseline before first vaccination. The specimen was peripheral blood, collected on day 0 of AZD1222 vaccination. These receptors all stem from an adult in good health.

Written as DNA, the CDR3 is TGTGCCATCAGTGAGCCGGGACAAAAGGGGGAAAAACTGTTTTTT. Its translation: CAISEPGQKGEKLFF. V is TRBV10-3 and J is TRBJ1-4; D is possibly TRBD1 (6 bases). The CDR3 sequence is 15 residues long. Looked up from germline, CDR1 is ENHRY and CDR2 is SYGVKD. V dropped 2 bases and J dropped 8 bases, with 15 bases sitting between them.

The chain has TRBV5-5 and TRBJ2-5; no clear D. The CDR3 is 12 residues long. The germline V gene encodes CDR1 SGHKS and CDR2 YYEKEE (reference sequence). Trimming took off 5 bases at V and 5 bases at J, with 10 bases between the two ends. As DNA, the CDR3 is TGTGCCAGCAGGCCCTCGGTGGAGACCCAGTACTTC. It encodes CASRPSVETQYF.

V is TRBV3-1 (or the pseudogene TRBV3-2) and J is TRBJ2-1; D uncertain. Trimming removed 0 bases at V and 8 bases at J, with 14 bases between. CDR3 length: 15 amino acids. From germline, CDR1 is LGHDT and CDR2 YNNKEL (reference sequence). The CDR3 sequence is CASSQERTPVDEQFF. The CDR3 nucleotides are TGTGCCAGCAGCCAAGAAAGGACGCCGGTCGATGAGCAGTTCTTC.

The J gene is TRBJ1-2, the V gene TRBV5-1; 7 bases are shared with TRBD1. The CDR3 length is 15 residues. Trimming at V came to 3 bases and at J to 7 bases, leaving 12 bases not matched to a gene. Germline CDR1 reads SGHRS; CDR2 reads YFSETQ. This chain's CDR3 is CASSSGGPDRSGYTF. The CDR3 region has the DNA TGCGCCAGCAGCTCAGGAGGTCCGGACAGGTCTGGCTACACCTTC. The whole variable domain, remainder taken from reference TRBV5-1 and TRBJ1-2, is KAGVTQTPRYLIKTRGQQVTLSCSPISGHRSVSWYQQTPGQGLQFLFEYFSETQRNKGNFPGRFSGRQFSNSRSEMNVSTLELGDSALYLCASSSGGPDRSGYTFGSGTRLTVV.

The chain is built from TRBV15 and TRBJ1-1, with 12 bases matching TRBD1. With V trimmed by 3 bases and J by 5 bases, 7 bases remained unmatched. CDR3 length equals 16 residues. Germline-derived CDR1 and CDR2 are LNHNV and YYDKDF (reference sequence). CDR3 sequence: CATSSPGQGAWTEAFF. The CDR3 nucleotides read TGTGCCACCAGCAGCCCGGGACAGGGGGCGTGGACTGAAGCTTTCTTT.

This chain joins TRBV24-1 and TRBJ2-2; D gene uncertain. Germline V CDR1 and CDR2: KGHDR, SFDVKD. The V end lost 0 bases, the J end lost 2 bases, and 6 bases lay between the germline ends. The CDR3 runs 15 residues. The CDR3 reads CATSDLSSNTGELFF. The CDR3 DNA sequence: TGTGCCACCAGTGATTTGTCCTCTAACACCGGGGAGCTGTTTTTT.

This clone appeared once. The identical CDR3 is also encoded by other nucleotide sequences in the sample. V and J are TRBV18 and TRBJ2-7; TRBD1 aligns across 12 bases. The ends lost 3 bases at V and 4 bases at J; junction bases unmatched: 1. The CDR3 has 14 residues. Germline lookup yields CDR1 KGHSH and CDR2 LQKENI. Here the CDR3 DNA reads TGTGCCAGCTCACCGGGACAGGGGGCTTACGAGCAGTACTTC. Its protein product is CASSPGQGAYEQYF.

DNA of the CDR3: TGCAGCGTTGAAGTGGAGACGGGGGATGGCTACACCTTC. Protein product: CSVEVETGDGYTF. V gene TRBV29-1 combines with J gene TRBJ1-2, with D tentatively TRBD1 (5 bases). From germline, CDR1 is SQVTM and CDR2 ANQGSEA. V was cut by 1 base and J by 6 bases, with 12 bases left in between. CDR3 length equals 13 residues.

V is TRBV9 and J is TRBJ2-2, with TRBD1 matching over 9 bases. J lost 0 bases, V lost 6 bases, and 3 bases had no gene match. Germline V gene lookup returns CDR1 SGDLS and CDR2 YYNGEE. The CDR3 is 15 residues long. In nucleotides, the CDR3 is TGTGCCAGCAACAGACAGGGGGCGAACACCGGGGAGCTGTTTTTT. Translating it yields CASNRQGANTGELFF.

V and J are TRBV9 and TRBJ1-5; D perhaps matches TRBD1 (6 bases). The CDR3 contains 15 residues. The germline CDR1 and CDR2 sequences are SGDLS and YYNGEE. Trimming removed 5 bases at V and 1 base at J, with 13 bases between. The CDR3 protein is CASSEGGVSNQPQHF. The CDR3 DNA reads as TGTGCCAGCAGTGAGGGGGGGGTGAGCAATCAGCCCCAGCATTTT.